This TCR beta chain derives from a study of cytomegalovirus exposure and HLA in healthy donors. PCR used 60 Vbeta primers and 13 Jbeta primers. Assay used: immunoSEQ multiplex PCR; TCRdb lists only in-frame clones, some missing. Its listing shows tens of thousands of clones. The ends lost 0 bases at V and 5 bases at J; junction bases unmatched: 8. The germline CDR1 and CDR2 sequences are MNHNY and SVGAGI (reference sequence). The CDR3 covers 16 residues. What was sequenced was PBMCs. The chain couples TRBV6-6 to TRBJ2-7, with TRBD1 matching over 9 bases. The TCR originated in a human donor in good health. CDR3 amino acids: CASSYSLTGGVHEQYF. The CDR3 region has the DNA TGTGCCAGCAGTTACTCCCTGACAGGGGGAGTCCACGAGCAGTACTTC.